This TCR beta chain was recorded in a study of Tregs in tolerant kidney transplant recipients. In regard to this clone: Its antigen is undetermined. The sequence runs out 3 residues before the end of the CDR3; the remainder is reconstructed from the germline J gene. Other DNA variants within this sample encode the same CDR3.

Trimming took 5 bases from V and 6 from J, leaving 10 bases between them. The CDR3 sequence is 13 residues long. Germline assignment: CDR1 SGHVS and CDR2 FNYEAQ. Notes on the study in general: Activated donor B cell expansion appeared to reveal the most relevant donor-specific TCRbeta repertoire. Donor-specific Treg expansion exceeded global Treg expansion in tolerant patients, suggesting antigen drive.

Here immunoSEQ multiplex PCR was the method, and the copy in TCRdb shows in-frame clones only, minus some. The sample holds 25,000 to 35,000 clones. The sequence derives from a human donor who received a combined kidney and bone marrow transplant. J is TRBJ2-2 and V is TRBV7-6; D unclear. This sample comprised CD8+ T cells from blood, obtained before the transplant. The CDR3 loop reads CASSLLPAGELFF. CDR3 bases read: TGTGCCAGCAGCCTTCTTCCTGCCGGGGAG.